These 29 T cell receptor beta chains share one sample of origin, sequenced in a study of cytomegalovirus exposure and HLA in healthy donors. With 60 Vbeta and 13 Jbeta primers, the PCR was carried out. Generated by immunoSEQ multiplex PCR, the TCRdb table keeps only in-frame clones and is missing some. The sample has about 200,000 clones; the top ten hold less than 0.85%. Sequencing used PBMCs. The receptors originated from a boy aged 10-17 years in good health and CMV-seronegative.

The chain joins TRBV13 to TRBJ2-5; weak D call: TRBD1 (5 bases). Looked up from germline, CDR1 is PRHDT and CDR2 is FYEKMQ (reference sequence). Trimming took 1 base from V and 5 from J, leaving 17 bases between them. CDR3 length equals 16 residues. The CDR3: CASSLVGDSGMETQYF. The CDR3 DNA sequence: TGTGCCAGCAGCTTAGTGGGTGACAGTGGTATGGAGACCCAGTACTTC.

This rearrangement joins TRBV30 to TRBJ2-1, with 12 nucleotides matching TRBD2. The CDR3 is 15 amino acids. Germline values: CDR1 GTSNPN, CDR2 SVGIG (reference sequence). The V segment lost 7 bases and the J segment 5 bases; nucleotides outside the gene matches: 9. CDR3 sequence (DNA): TGTGCCTCCCTCCGGCTAGCGGGGGGGGACAATGAGCAGTTCTTC. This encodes CASLRLAGGDNEQFF. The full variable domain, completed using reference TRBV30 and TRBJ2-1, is SQTIHQWPATLVQPVGSPLSLECTVEGTSNPNLYWYRQAAGRGLQLLFYSVGIGQISSEVPQNLSASRPQDRQFILSSKKLLLSDSGFYLCASLRLAGGDNEQFFGPGTRLTVL.

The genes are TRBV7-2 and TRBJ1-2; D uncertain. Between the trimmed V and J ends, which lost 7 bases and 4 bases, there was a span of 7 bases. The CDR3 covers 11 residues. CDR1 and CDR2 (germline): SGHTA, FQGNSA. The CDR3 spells CASKRSYGYTF. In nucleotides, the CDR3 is TGTGCCAGCAAACGGAGCTATGGCTACACCTTC.

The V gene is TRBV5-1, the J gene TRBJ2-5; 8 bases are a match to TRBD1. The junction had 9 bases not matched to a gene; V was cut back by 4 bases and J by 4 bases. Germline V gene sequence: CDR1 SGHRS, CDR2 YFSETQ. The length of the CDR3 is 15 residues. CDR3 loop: CASSVRQGTGETQYF. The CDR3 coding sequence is TGCGCCAGCAGCGTACGACAGGGGACCGGAGAGACCCAGTACTTC.

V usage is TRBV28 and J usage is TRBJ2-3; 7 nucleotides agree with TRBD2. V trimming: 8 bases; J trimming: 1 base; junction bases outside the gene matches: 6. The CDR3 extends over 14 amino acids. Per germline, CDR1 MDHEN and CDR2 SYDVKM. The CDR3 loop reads CASCWAGGTDTQYF. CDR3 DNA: TGTGCCAGCTGCTGGGCGGGAGGCACAGATACGCAGTATTTT. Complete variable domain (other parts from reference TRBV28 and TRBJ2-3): DVKVTQSSRYLVKRTGEKVFLECVQDMDHENMFWYRQDPGLGLRLIYFSYDVKMKEKGDIPEGYSVSREKKERFSLILESASTNQTSMYLCASCWAGGTDTQYFGPGTRLTVL.

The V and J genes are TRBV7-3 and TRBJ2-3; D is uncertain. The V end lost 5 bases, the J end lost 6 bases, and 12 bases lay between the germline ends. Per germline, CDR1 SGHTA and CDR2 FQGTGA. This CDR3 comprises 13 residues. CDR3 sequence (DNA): TGTGCCAGCAGCCTCGAGGTTGGGGATACGCAGTATTTT. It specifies CASSLEVGDTQYF.

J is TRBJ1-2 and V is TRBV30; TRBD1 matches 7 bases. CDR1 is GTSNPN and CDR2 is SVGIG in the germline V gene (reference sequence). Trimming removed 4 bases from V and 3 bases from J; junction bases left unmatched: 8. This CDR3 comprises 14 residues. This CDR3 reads CAWTETGFDYGYTF. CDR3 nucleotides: TGTGCCTGGACAGAGACAGGGTTTGACTATGGCTACACCTTC.

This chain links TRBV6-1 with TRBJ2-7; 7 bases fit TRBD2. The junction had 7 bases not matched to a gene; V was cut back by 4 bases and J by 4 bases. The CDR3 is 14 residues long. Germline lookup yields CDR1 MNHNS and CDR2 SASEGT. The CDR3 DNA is TGTGCCAGCAGTGTGGAAGCGGGGAATTACGAGCAGTACTTC. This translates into CASSVEAGNYEQYF.

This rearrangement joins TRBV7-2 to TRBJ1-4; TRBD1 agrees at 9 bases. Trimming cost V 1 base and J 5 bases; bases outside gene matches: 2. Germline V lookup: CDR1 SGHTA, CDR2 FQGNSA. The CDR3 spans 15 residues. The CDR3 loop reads CASSLGGTGNEKLFF. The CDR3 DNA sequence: TGTGCCAGCAGCTTAGGAGGGACAGGGAATGAAAAACTGTTTTTT.

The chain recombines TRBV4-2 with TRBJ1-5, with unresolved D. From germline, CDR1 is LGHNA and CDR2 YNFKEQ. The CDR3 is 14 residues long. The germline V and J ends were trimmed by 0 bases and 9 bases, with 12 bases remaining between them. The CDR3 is CASSQDKVGRPQHF. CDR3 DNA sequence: TGTGCCAGCAGCCAAGATAAAGTCGGTCGGCCCCAGCATTTT.

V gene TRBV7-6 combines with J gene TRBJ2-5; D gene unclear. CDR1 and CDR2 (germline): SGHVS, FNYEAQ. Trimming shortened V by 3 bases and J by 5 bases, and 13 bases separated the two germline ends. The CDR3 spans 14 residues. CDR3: CASSLSGQWETQYF. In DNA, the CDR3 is TGTGCCAGCAGCTTGAGTGGGCAATGGGAGACCCAGTACTTC.

The CDR3 region is CASSWSLNQQGTNEKLFF. CDR3 nucleotides: TGCGCCAGCAGCTGGAGCCTTAACCAACAGGGTACTAATGAAAAACTGTTTTTT. The V gene is TRBV5-1, the J gene TRBJ1-4; tentatively, D is TRBD1 (6 bases). The V end was cut by 3 bases, the J end by 2 bases, with 20 bases between. Germline CDR1 and CDR2: SGHRS and YFSETQ. This CDR3 comprises 18 residues.

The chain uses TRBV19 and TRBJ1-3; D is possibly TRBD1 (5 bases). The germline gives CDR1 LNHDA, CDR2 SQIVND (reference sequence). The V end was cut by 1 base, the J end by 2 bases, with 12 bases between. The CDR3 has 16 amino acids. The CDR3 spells CASSIGTTLPGNTIYF. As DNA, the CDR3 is TGTGCCAGTAGTATAGGGACAACCCTTCCTGGAAACACCATATATTTT.

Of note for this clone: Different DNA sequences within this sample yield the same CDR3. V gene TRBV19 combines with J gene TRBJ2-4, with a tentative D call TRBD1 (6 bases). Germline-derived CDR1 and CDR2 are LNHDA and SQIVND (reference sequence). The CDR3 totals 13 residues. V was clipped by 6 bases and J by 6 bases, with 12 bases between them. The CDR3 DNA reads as TGTGCCAGTAGGACAGCAGGGGCAAACATTCAGTACTTC. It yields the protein CASRTAGANIQYF.

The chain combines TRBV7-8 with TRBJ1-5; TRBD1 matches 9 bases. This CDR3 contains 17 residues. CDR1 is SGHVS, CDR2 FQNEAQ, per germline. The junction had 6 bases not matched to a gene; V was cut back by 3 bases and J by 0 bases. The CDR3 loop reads CASSFGQGFYSNQPQHF. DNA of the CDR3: TGTGCCAGCAGCTTTGGACAGGGGTTTTATAGCAATCAGCCCCAGCATTTT.

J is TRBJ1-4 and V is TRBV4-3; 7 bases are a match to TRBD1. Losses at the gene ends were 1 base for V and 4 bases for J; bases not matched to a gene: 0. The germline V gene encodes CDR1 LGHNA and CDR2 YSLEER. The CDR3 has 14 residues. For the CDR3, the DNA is TGCGCCAGCAGCCAAGGACAGGGTAATGAAAAACTGTTTTTT. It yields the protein CASSQGQGNEKLFF.

CDR3 region: CASRGTSGDSYEQYF. As DNA, the CDR3 is TGTGCCAGCAGAGGAACTAGCGGTGACTCCTACGAGCAGTACTTC. The rearrangement uses TRBV6-6 and TRBJ2-7; TRBD2 agrees at 8 bases. Germline V gene lookup returns CDR1 MNHNY and CDR2 SVGAGI (reference sequence). J was trimmed by 0 bases and V by 6 bases; bases with no gene match: 7. This CDR3 region has 15 residues.

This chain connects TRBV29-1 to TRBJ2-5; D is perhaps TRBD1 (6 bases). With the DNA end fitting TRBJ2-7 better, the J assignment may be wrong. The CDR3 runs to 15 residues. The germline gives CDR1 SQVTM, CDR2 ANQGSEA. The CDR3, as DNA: TGCAGCGTTGAAGAGGAAACAGGGAGAACCTACGAGCAGTACTTC. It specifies CSVEEETGRTYEQYF.

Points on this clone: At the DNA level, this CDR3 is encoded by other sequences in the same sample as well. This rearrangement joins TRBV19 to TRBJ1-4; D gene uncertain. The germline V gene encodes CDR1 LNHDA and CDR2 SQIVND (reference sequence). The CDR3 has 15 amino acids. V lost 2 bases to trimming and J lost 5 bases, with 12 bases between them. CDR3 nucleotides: TGTGCCAGTAGTATATTGAAACAGCTGAATGAAAAACTGTTTTTT. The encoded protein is CASSILKQLNEKLFF.

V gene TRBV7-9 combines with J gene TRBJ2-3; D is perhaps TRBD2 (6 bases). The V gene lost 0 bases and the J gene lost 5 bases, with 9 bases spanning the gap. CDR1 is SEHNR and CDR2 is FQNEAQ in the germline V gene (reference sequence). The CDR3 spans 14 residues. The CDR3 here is CASSLAGLLDTQYF. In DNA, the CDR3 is TGTGCCAGCAGCTTAGCGGGACTGCTAGATACGCAGTATTTT.

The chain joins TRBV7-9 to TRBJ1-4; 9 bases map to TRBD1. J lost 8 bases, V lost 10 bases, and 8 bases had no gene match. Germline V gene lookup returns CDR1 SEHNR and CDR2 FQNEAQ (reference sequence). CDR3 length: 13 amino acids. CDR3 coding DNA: TGTGCCACCGGACAGGGGATGGAGGAAAAACTGTTTTTT. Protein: CATGQGMEEKLFF.

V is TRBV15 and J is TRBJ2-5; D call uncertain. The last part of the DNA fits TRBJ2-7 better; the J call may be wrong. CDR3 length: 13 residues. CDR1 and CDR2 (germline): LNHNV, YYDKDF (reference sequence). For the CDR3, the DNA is TGTGCCACCAGCAGAGAGCACGACAACGAGCAGTACTTC. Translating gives CATSREHDNEQYF.

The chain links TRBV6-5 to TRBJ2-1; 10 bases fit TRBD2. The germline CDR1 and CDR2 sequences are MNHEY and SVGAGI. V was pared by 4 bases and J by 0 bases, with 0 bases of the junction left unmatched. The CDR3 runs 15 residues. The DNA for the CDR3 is TGTGCCAGCAGTTGGACTAGCGGCTCCTACAATGAGCAGTTCTTC. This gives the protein CASSWTSGSYNEQFF.

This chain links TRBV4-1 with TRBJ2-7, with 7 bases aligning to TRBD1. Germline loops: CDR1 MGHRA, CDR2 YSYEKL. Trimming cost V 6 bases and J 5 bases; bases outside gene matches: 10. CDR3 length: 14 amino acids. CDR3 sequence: CASRVVGGRNEQYF. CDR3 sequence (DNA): TGCGCCAGCAGGGTCGTAGGGGGCCGGAACGAGCAGTACTTC.

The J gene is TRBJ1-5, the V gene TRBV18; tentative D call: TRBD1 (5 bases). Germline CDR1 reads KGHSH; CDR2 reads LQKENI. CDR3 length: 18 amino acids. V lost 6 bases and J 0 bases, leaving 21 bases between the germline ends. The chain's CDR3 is CASSGMVGTLSSNQPQHF. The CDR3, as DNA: TGTGCCAGCTCTGGGATGGTTGGGACTTTAAGTAGCAATCAGCCCCAGCATTTT.

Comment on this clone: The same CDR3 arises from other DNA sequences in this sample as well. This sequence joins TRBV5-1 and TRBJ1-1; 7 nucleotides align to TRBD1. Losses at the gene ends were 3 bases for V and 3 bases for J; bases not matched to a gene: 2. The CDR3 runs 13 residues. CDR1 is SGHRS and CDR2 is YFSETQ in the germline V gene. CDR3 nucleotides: TGCGCCAGCAGCTCTACAGGGGACACTGAAGCTTTCTTT. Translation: CASSSTGDTEAFF.

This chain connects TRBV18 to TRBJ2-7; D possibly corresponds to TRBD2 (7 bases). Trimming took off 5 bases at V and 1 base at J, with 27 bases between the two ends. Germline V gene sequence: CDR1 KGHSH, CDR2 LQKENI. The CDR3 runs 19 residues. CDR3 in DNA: TGTGCCAGCTCATCCTCCTTGGATGTTGAGGGGGGGGGATCCTACGAGCAGTACTTC. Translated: CASSSSLDVEGGGSYEQYF.

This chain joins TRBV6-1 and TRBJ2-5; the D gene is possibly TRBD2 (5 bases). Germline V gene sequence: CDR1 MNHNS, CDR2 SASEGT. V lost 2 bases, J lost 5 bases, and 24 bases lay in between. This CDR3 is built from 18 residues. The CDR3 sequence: CASSEPPGIYPPRETQYF. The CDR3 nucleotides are TGTGCCAGCAGTGAACCCCCGGGAATATACCCCCCCCGGGAGACCCAGTACTTC.

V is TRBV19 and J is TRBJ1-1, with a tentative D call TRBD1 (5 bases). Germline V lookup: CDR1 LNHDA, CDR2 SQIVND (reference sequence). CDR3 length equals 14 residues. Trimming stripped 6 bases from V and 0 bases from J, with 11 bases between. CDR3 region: CASSNQGLNTEAFF. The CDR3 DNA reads TGTGCCAGTAGCAACCAGGGCCTGAACACTGAAGCTTTCTTT.